This TCR beta chain was retrieved from a study of T cell responses to AZD1222 COVID-19 vaccine. General study results and limits: Spike-specific TCR breadth and depth were elevated following two AZD1222 doses.

As concerns this clone: Its antigen is still unknown.

Clones were sequenced by immunoSEQ multiplex PCR, and TCRdb holds only the in-frame ones, with some missing. The repertoire includes nearly 90,000 clones, roughly 90% of them detected once, and less than 6% sits in the top ten. Source: peripheral blood, taken on day 0 of AZD1222 vaccination. The TCR was taken from an adult in good health.

CDR3 sequence reads: CASSSRPPALYGYTF. CDR3 DNA sequence: TGTGCCAGCTCCAGTAGGCCACCAGCCCTCTATGGCTACACCTTC. This rearrangement joins TRBV27 to TRBJ1-2, with D unresolved. The CDR3 is made up of 15 amino acids. Germline CDR1 is MNHEY and CDR2 is SMNVEV (reference sequence). The V and J ends lost 8 bases and 4 bases respectively, with 20 bases between them.